What follows describes a single T cell receptor (beta chain). What it binds is unknown. Time point indicated: week 47, end of study. Every single dose of the vaccine, 300 ug of mutant IDH1 20-mer peptide, came with topical imiquimod. The CDR3 runs to 13 residues. The germline V gene has CDR1 SGDLS and CDR2 YYNGEE. Trimming took off 4 bases at V and 0 bases at J, with 8 bases between the two ends. This sample stems from a study of a mutant IDH1 vaccine in newly diagnosed glioma. As for the study in general: Initiation of the vaccine course occurred 4-6 weeks after radiotherapy alone, or alongside temozolomide cycles. Patients had received radiotherapy, temozolomide, or both previously, most receiving both.

Repertoires were generated with immunoSEQ multiplex PCR, while TCRdb's copy carries only in-frame clones and drops some. The sample lists about 55,000 clones; 60% to 85% were seen once. Study outcomes and limitations: Of all patients, around 94% showed vaccine-induced immune responses.

This clonotype was sampled from a woman aged 35 to 49 with glioma. Some clones in this sample may be carry-over from other donors' samples. This chain uses TRBV9 with TRBJ2-7; no clear D. The sequences come from PBMCs, collected from a glioma patient whose treatment included an IDH1 peptide vaccine. Here the CDR3 reads CASSPLHSYEQYF. In nucleotides, the CDR3 is TGTGCCAGCAGCCCCCTCCACTCCTACGAGCAGTACTTC.